Below, 22 T cell receptor beta chains from the same sample are listed, as sequenced in a study of ipilimumab plus nivolumab after autologous stem cell transplantation. Here immunoSEQ multiplex PCR was the method, and the copy in TCRdb shows in-frame clones only, minus some. Of 43,000 or so clones in the sample, over 75% were seen once. Material: PBMCs, obtained in a trial of ipilimumab plus nivolumab as post-transplant consolidation. Every receptor here comes from a male donor with multiple myeloma.

V usage is TRBV9 and J usage is TRBJ2-2; D call uncertain. Trimming left V 4 bases short and J 0 bases short, with 10 bases between. The CDR3 extends over 15 amino acids. Germline V gene lookup returns CDR1 SGDLS and CDR2 YYNGEE. The CDR3 bases are TGTGCCAGCAGCCCCCCCCTAGCGAACACCGGGGAGCTGTTTTTT. It is translated as CASSPPLANTGELFF.

This chain uses TRBV19 with TRBJ2-2; D is unclear. Germline CDR1 LNHDA, CDR2 SQIVND (reference sequence). This CDR3 contains 15 residues. Trimming took 4 bases from V and 0 from J, leaving 9 bases between them. For the CDR3, the DNA is TGTGCCAGTAGTAGCAGGTACGCGAACACCGGGGAGCTGTTTTTT. Its protein product is CASSSRYANTGELFF.

This chain joins TRBV19 and TRBJ1-5, with a possible D match to TRBD1 (5 bases). Germline V gene data show CDR1 as LNHDA and CDR2 as SQIVND (reference sequence). V was shortened by 1 base and J by 6 bases, with 16 bases between the two germline ends. This CDR3 is 16 amino acids long. The CDR3 coding sequence is TGTGCCAGTAGTATAGCAGGGCCAGCGCGGGCTCAGCCCCAGCATTTT. This encodes CASSIAGPARAQPQHF. Using reference TRBV19 and TRBJ1-5 for the parts outside the CDR3, the full variable domain is DGGITQSPKYLFRKEGQNVTLSCEQNLNHDAMYWYRQDPGQGLRLIYYSQIVNDFQKGDIAEGYSVSREKKESFPLTVTSAQKNPTAFYLCASSIAGPARAQPQHFGDGTRLSIL.

A few counts support this clone. The V gene is TRBV6-4, the J gene TRBJ1-2; a possible D gene is TRBD1 (5 bases). Trimming took off 4 bases at V and 5 bases at J, with 14 bases between the two ends. From germline, CDR1 is MRHNA and CDR2 SNTAGT. The CDR3 runs to 14 residues. The CDR3 protein is CASSATLREYGYTF. As DNA, the CDR3 is TGTGCCAGCAGTGCCACGCTCAGGGAATATGGCTACACCTTC.

The V gene is TRBV7-6, the J gene TRBJ2-2; D might be TRBD1 (7 bases). V gave up 5 bases and J gave up 6 bases, with 13 bases separating them. The CDR3 is made up of 14 amino acids. CDR1 and CDR2 from the germline V gene are SGHVS and FNYEAQ. For the CDR3, the DNA is TGTGCCAGCAGCCTAGGGGGCGGGGCCGGGGAGCTGTTTTTT. Translated, it gives CASSLGGGAGELFF.

The CDR3 DNA follows: TGCGCCAGCAGCTTCGGAGCGGGGGGGCCGGTCACCGGGGAGCTGTTTTTT. Its protein product is CASSFGAGGPVTGELFF. The chain employs TRBV5-1 and TRBJ2-2; 10 bases agree with TRBD2. The germline gives CDR1 SGHRS, CDR2 YFSETQ. V was clipped by 2 bases and J by 4 bases; unmatched bases: 8. The CDR3 length is 17 residues.

V usage is TRBV15 and J usage is TRBJ2-7, with D unresolved. Germline assignment: CDR1 LNHNV and CDR2 YYDKDF (reference sequence). Trimming took off 5 bases at V and 2 bases at J, with 7 bases between the two ends. This CDR3 has 12 residues. The CDR3 DNA sequence: TGTGCCACCAGCGTTGCTACCTACGAGCAGTACTTC. It specifies CATSVATYEQYF.

The chain employs TRBV7-9 and TRBJ1-2; TRBD1 aligns across 9 bases. The trim removed 5 bases at V and 1 base at J, leaving 8 bases unmatched. Germline-derived CDR1 and CDR2 are SEHNR and FQNEAQ (reference sequence). This CDR3 is 16 amino acids long. CDR3 DNA sequence: TGTGCCAGCAGCCCGTCCGGGACAGGGAATAACTATGGCTACACCTTC. Amino acids: CASSPSGTGNNYGYTF.

The gene calls are TRBV19 and TRBJ2-2; no firm D call. In germline, CDR1 is LNHDA, CDR2 SQIVND (reference sequence). The CDR3 is 11 residues long. With 5 bases removed from V and 5 bases from J, the gap between germline ends came to 3 bases. The CDR3 region has the DNA TGTGCCAGTAGTCCTACCGGGGAGCTGTTTTTT. Translation gives CASSPTGELFF.

The chain links TRBV29-1 to TRBJ1-3, with TRBD1 matching 7 bases. The germline CDR1 and CDR2 sequences are SQVTM and ANQGSEA. This CDR3 spans 12 amino acids. The trim removed 4 bases at V and 6 bases at J, leaving 3 bases unmatched. CDR3 sequence reads: CSVGQGPNTIYF. DNA of the CDR3: TGCAGCGTTGGACAGGGTCCAAACACCATATATTTT. Together with reference TRBV29-1 and TRBJ1-3, the CDR3 gives the full variable domain: SAVISQKPSRDICQRGTSLTIQCQVDSQVTMMFWYRQQPGQSLTLIATANQGSEATYESGFVIDKFPISRPNLTFSTLTVSNMSPEDSSIYLCSVGQGPNTIYFGEGSWLTVV.

V is TRBV7-3 and J is TRBJ1-2, with 9 nucleotides matching TRBD1. CDR1 is SGHTA and CDR2 is FQGTGA in the germline V gene. V was clipped by 4 bases and J by 1 base; unmatched bases: 7. CDR3 length: 16 amino acids. Here the CDR3 DNA reads TGTGCCAGCAGCTCGGGGACAGGGCCTCATAACTATGGCTACACCTTC. This encodes CASSSGTGPHNYGYTF.

This chain connects TRBV9 to TRBJ2-5, with D possibly TRBD2 on 5 matching bases. Trimming took 2 bases from V and 1 from J, leaving 6 bases between them. CDR3 length: 13 residues. Germline values: CDR1 SGDLS, CDR2 YYNGEE. The CDR3 region has the DNA TGTGCCAGCAGCGTCAGCGGCCAAGAGACCCAGTACTTC. It encodes CASSVSGQETQYF.

The J gene is TRBJ2-3, the V gene TRBV18; TRBD2 matches at 8 bases. Germline V gene data show CDR1 as KGHSH and CDR2 as LQKENI. J was trimmed by 2 bases and V by 4 bases; bases with no gene match: 5. This CDR3 region has 15 residues. The CDR3 here is CASSLAGHSTDTQYF. DNA for the CDR3: TGTGCCAGCTCACTAGCGGGACACTCCACAGATACGCAGTATTTT.

The V and J genes are TRBV5-1 and TRBJ2-5; no reliable D call. The CDR3 has 14 residues. Germline lookup yields CDR1 SGHRS and CDR2 YFSETQ. Trimming stripped 1 base from V and 2 bases from J, with 9 bases between. In DNA form, the CDR3 reads TGCGCCAGCAGCTTGCAGTCAGGTCAAGAGACCCAGTACTTC. This gives the protein CASSLQSGQETQYF.

The chain couples TRBV14 to TRBJ2-5; TRBD1 aligns across 7 bases. V lost 6 bases to trimming and J lost 6 bases; unmatched junction nucleotides: 16. The CDR3 is 16 residues long. Germline assignment: CDR1 SGHDN and CDR2 FVKESK. The CDR3 nucleotides read TGTGCCAGCAGTCGCGAGGGGACAGCGCGAAGTCAGACCCAGTACTTC. It encodes CASSREGTARSQTQYF.

The rearrangement joins TRBV6-5 to TRBJ1-6, with D unresolved. Germline assignment: CDR1 MNHEY and CDR2 SVGAGI. The ends were cut back, 0 bases at V and 7 bases at J, with 1 base in the middle. CDR3 length equals 12 residues. CDR3 sequence: CASSYSNSPLHF. The CDR3 DNA is TGTGCCAGCAGTTACTCAAATTCACCCCTCCACTTT.

V is TRBV5-1 and J is TRBJ2-5, with D maybe TRBD2 (7 bases). The V end was cut by 3 bases, the J end by 1 base, with 13 bases between. This CDR3 spans 15 amino acids. Germline V gene sequence: CDR1 SGHRS, CDR2 YFSETQ. CDR3 sequence (DNA): TGCGCCAGCAGCTCACAGGGAGGGGTCCAAGAGACCCAGTACTTC. Translation gives CASSSQGGVQETQYF.

This chain connects TRBV6-1 to TRBJ2-7; 7 bases fit TRBD2. V lost 7 bases to trimming and J lost 0 bases; unmatched junction nucleotides: 9. Germline CDR1 reads MNHNS; CDR2 reads SASEGT. The CDR3 is made up of 15 amino acids. The chain's CDR3 is CASTSLATHSYEQYF. The CDR3 DNA follows: TGTGCCAGCACCTCACTAGCGACTCACTCCTACGAGCAGTACTTC.

Here the CDR3 DNA reads TGTGCCAGCAGCGTAGCCAGGGATGGCTACACCTTC. This encodes CASSVARDGYTF. V usage is TRBV9 and J usage is TRBJ1-2, with D perhaps matching TRBD1 (5 bases). CDR1 SGDLS and CDR2 YYNGEE come from the germline V gene. Deletions cut 0 bases from V and 6 bases from J, with 6 bases between. The CDR3 is made up of 12 amino acids. Supplemented by reference TRBV9 and TRBJ1-2, the full variable domain reads DSGVTQTPKHLITATGQRVTLRCSPRSGDLSVYWYQQSLDQGLQFLIQYYNGEERAKGNILERFSAQQFPDLHSELNLSSLELGDSALYFCASSVARDGYTFGSGTRLTVV.

The chain has TRBV7-2 and TRBJ2-5; D possibly uses TRBD1 or TRBD2 (5 bases each). Germline V lookup: CDR1 SGHTA, CDR2 FQGNSA. With 4 bases removed from V and 4 bases from J, the gap between germline ends came to 16 bases. The CDR3 loop spans 15 amino acids. The DNA of the CDR3 is TGTGCCAGCAGCTCACGACATGGGGCGGGAGAGACCCAGTACTTC. Translating gives CASSSRHGAGETQYF.

The chain is built from TRBV11-2 and TRBJ2-3; 13 nucleotides agree with TRBD2. Germline V gene sequence: CDR1 SGHAT, CDR2 FQNNGV. The CDR3 has 16 residues. V lost 5 bases and J lost 1; bases outside the gene matches: 3. DNA of the CDR3: TGTGCCAGCAGCCAAGGACTAGCGGGGGGCACAGATACGCAGTATTTT. Translating gives CASSQGLAGGTDTQYF.

This clone has just a few counts. The genes are TRBV10-2 and TRBJ1-5; D remains ambiguous. Germline V gene lookup returns CDR1 WSHSY and CDR2 SAAADI. V shed 1 base and J shed 2 bases, with 6 bases lying between them. The CDR3 is 14 amino acids. The CDR3 is CASSEFEGNQPQHF. CDR3 coding DNA: TGCGCCAGCAGTGAGTTTGAGGGCAATCAGCCCCAGCATTTT.